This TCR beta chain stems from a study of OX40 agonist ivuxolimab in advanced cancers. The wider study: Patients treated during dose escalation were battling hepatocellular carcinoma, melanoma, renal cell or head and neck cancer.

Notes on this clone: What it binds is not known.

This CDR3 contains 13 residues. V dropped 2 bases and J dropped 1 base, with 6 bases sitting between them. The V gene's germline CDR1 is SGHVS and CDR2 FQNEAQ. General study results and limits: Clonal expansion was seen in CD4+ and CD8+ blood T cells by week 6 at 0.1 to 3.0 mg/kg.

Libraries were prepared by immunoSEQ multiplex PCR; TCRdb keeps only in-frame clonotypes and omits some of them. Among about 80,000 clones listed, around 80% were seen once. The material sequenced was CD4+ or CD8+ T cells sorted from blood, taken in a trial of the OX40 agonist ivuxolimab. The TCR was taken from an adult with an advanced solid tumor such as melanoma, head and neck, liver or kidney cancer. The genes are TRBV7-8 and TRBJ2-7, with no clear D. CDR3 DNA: TGTGCCAGCAGCTTATTAGTTTCCTACGAGCAGTACTTC. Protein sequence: CASSLLVSYEQYF.